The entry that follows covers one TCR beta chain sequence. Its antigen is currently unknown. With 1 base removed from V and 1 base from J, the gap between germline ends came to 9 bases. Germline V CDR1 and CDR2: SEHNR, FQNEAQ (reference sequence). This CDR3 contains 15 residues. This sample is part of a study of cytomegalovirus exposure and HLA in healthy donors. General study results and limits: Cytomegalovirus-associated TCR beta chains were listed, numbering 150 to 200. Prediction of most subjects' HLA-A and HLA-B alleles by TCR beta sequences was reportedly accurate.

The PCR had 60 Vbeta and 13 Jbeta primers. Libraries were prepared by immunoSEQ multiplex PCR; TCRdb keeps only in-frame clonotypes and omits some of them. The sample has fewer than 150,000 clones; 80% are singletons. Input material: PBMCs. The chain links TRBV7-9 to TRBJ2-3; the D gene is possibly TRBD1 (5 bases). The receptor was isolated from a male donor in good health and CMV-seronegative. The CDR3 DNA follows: TGTGCCAGCAGCTTAGGTCAGGGTGGCACAGATACGCAGTATTTT. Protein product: CASSLGQGGTDTQYF.